Listed below are T cell receptor beta chains from one sample, sequenced in a study of T cells in Graves' hyperthyroidism and ophthalmopathy. TCRdb redid the calling of the multiplex PCR reads with MiXCR, one entry per CDR3 protein. The table records around 350,000 distinct CDR3 sequences, roughly 15% of them present only once. Sequencing input: blood. These receptors were taken from a woman aged 30 to 39 with Graves' ophthalmopathy. CDR3s include the opening cysteine and the closing phenylalanine or tryptophan. D genes are given only for firm matches. The size of a clone is reported for some rows only, either as once, few or many, or as a class for expanded clones.

CDR3 DNA: TGTGCCAGTAGTATAGATCAGGGACAGGGCGCGGAGCAGTACTTC
CDR3 protein: CASSIDQGQGAEQYF
V gene: TRBV19
J gene: TRBJ2-7
clone size: NA
D gene: TRBD1

CDR3 DNA: TGTGCCAGCGAAAGTGCCGGCACCTACGAGCAGTACTTC
CDR3 protein: CASESAGTYEQYF
V gene: TRBV28
J gene: TRBJ2-7
clone size: many
D gene: NA

CDR3 DNA: TGTGCCAGCAGCACCTACAGGGACCTCTATAATTCACCCCTCCACTTT
CDR3 protein: CASSTYRDLYNSPLHF
V gene: TRBV7-8
J gene: TRBJ1-6
clone size: many
D gene: NA

CDR3 DNA: TGCGCCAGCAGCCAAAGGATCCCCACGGGGCAGGCAGTTGCTGAAGCTTTCTTT
CDR3 protein: CASSQRIPTGQAVAEAFF
V gene: TRBV4-1
J gene: TRBJ1-1
clone size: many
D gene: NA

CDR3 DNA: TGTGCCATCTGCGACCCTGGGGCAAACACTGAAGCTTTCTTT
CDR3 protein: CAICDPGANTEAFF
V gene: TRBV10-3
J gene: TRBJ1-1
clone size: many
D gene: NA

CDR3 DNA: TGCAGTGCTTCCCGTAGAGGGGACTATGGCTACACCTTC
CDR3 protein: CSASRRGDYGYTF
V gene: TRBV20-1
J gene: TRBJ1-2
clone size: many
D gene: NA

CDR3 DNA: TGTGCCAGCAGCCAACCCGGACAGGGCCCCTACAATGAGCAGTTCTTC
CDR3 protein: CASSQPGQGPYNEQFF
V gene: TRBV3-1
J gene: TRBJ2-1
clone size: many
D gene: TRBD1

CDR3 DNA: TGTGCCAGCAGCCAAGATTTTTCTATCGGGGAGCTGTTTTTT
CDR3 protein: CASSQDFSIGELFF
V gene: TRBV4-2
J gene: TRBJ2-2
clone size: NA
D gene: NA

CDR3 DNA: TGTGCCAGCAGCCGCGGACTAGCGGGAAACTACGAGCAGTACTTC
CDR3 protein: CASSRGLAGNYEQYF
V gene: TRBV7-2
J gene: TRBJ2-7
clone size: once
D gene: TRBD2

CDR3 DNA: TGTGCCAGCAGCTTAGGGCCCCCCGGCTCTGATACGCAGTATTTT
CDR3 protein: CASSLGPPGSDTQYF
V gene: TRBV7-2
J gene: TRBJ2-3
clone size: many
D gene: NA

CDR3 DNA: TGTGCCTGGCAGACAGGGAAATGGGGCTACACCTTC
CDR3 protein: CAWQTGKWGYTF
V gene: TRBV30
J gene: TRBJ1-2
clone size: many
D gene: TRBD1

CDR3 DNA: TGTGCCAGCAGCCATACCGCGGGGTATTTTGAGCAGTTCTTC
CDR3 protein: CASSHTAGYFEQFF
V gene: TRBV3-1
J gene: TRBJ2-1
clone size: many
D gene: NA

CDR3 DNA: TGTGCCAGCAGTTTAATAACAGGGCCCGGGGAGCTGTTTTTT
CDR3 protein: CASSLITGPGELFF
V gene: TRBV6-5
J gene: TRBJ2-2
clone size: NA
D gene: NA

CDR3 DNA: TGTGCCAGCAGTGCTTTAGGGGAAGGAGAGACCCAGTACTTC
CDR3 protein: CASSALGEGETQYF
V gene: TRBV28
J gene: TRBJ2-5
clone size: NA
D gene: NA

CDR3 DNA: TGTGCCAGCAGCCCCAGGGGGACAGCGGAGTACTTC
CDR3 protein: CASSPRGTAEYF
V gene: TRBV11-2
J gene: TRBJ2-5
clone size: many
D gene: TRBD1

CDR3 DNA: TGTGCCACCAGTGATCAAGAGGGACCGGACTACGAGCAGTACTTC
CDR3 protein: CATSDQEGPDYEQYF
V gene: TRBV24-1
J gene: TRBJ2-7
clone size: many
D gene: NA

CDR3 DNA: TGCAGTGTTAGGGGACTAGCGGGAGATGTTGAGACCCAGTACTTC
CDR3 protein: CSVRGLAGDVETQYF
V gene: TRBV20-1
J gene: TRBJ2-5
clone size: few
D gene: TRBD2

CDR3 DNA: TGTGCCAGCAGCAATGGACAGCCTAGTTCACCCCTCCACTTT
CDR3 protein: CASSNGQPSSPLHF
V gene: TRBV7-2
J gene: TRBJ1-6
clone size: many
D gene: NA

CDR3 DNA: TGTGCCAGCATCGCCGGACTGGGCACAGATACGCAGTATTTT
CDR3 protein: CASIAGLGTDTQYF
V gene: TRBV27
J gene: TRBJ2-3
clone size: many
D gene: NA

CDR3 DNA: TGTGCCAGCAGTTTCCAGTACACCGGGGAGCTGTTTTTT
CDR3 protein: CASSFQYTGELFF
V gene: TRBV6-2/TRBV6-3
J gene: TRBJ2-2
clone size: NA
D gene: NA

CDR3 DNA: TGTGCCAGCAGTCGGGTCGGCCAGAGGATATCTTATAGCAATCAGCCCCAGCATTTC
CDR3 protein: CASSRVGQRISYSNQPQHF
V gene: TRBV27
J gene: TRBJ1-5
clone size: NA
D gene: NA

CDR3 DNA: TGTGCCAGCAGCGCGAGGTGGCGGAGCTCCTACAATGAGCAGTTCTTC
CDR3 protein: CASSARWRSSYNEQFF
V gene: TRBV9
J gene: TRBJ2-1
clone size: NA
D gene: NA